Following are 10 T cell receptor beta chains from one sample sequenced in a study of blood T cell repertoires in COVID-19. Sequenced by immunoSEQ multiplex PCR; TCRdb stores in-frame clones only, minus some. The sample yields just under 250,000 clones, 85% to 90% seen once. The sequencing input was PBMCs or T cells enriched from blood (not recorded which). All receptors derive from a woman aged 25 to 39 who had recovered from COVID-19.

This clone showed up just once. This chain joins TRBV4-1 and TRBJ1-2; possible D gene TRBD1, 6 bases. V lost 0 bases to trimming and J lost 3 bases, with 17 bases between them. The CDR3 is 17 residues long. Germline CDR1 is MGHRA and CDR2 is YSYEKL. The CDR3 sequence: CASSQDHARGLDYGYTF. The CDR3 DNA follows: TGCGCCAGCAGCCAAGATCATGCCAGGGGTCTTGACTATGGCTACACCTTC.

The CDR3 sequence: CASSPWRGNTEAFF. CDR3 DNA sequence: TGTGCCAGCAGCCCATGGAGGGGGAACACTGAAGCTTTCTTT. The chain uses TRBV27 and TRBJ1-1, with TRBD1 as a possible D gene (5 bases). V was cut by 6 bases and J by 1 base, with 12 bases left in between. Germline V gene sequence: CDR1 MNHEY, CDR2 SMNVEV (reference sequence). The CDR3 is made up of 14 amino acids.

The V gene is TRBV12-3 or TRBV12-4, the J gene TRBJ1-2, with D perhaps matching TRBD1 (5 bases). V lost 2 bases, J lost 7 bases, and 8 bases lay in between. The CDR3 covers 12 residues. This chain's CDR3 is CASSLSGGGYTF. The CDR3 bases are TGTGCCAGCAGTTTATCGGGGGGTGGCTACACCTTC.

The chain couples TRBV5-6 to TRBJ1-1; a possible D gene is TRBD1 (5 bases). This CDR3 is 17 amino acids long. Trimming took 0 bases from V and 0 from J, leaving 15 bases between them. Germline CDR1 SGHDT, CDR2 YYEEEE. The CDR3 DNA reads TGTGCCAGCAGCTTGGGAACCCGGGGGGACGTGAACACTGAAGCTTTCTTT. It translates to CASSLGTRGDVNTEAFF.

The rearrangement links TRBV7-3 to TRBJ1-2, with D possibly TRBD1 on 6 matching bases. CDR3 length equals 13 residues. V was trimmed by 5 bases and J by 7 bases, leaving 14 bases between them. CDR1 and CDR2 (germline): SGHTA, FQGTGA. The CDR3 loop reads CASSQGSSGGYTF. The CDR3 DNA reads TGTGCCAGCAGCCAGGGGAGTTCAGGTGGCTACACCTTC.

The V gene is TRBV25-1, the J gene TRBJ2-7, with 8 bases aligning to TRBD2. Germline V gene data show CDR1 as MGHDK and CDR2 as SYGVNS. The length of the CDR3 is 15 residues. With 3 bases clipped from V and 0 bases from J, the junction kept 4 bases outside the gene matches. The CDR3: CASSEWGTSSYEQYF. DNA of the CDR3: TGTGCCAGCAGTGAGTGGGGGACTAGCTCCTACGAGCAGTACTTC.

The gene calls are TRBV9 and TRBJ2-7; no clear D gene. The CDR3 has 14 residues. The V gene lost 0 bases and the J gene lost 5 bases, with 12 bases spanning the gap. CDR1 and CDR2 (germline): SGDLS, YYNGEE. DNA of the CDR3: TGTGCCAGCAGCGTAGATCGGATAGGAGACGAGCAGTACTTC. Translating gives CASSVDRIGDEQYF.

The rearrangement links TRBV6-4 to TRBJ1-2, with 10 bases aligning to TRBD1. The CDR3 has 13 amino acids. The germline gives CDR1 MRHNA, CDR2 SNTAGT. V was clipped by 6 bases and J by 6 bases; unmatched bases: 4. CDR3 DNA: TGTGCCAGCAGCCGCGGACAGGGGGATGGCTACACCTTC. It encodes CASSRGQGDGYTF.

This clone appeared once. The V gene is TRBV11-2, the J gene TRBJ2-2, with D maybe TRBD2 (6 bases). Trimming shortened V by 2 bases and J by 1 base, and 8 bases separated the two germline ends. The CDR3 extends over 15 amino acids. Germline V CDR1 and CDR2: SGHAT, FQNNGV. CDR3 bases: TGTGCCAGCAGCTTAAGGCGGGGGAACACCGGGGAGCTGTTTTTT. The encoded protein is CASSLRRGNTGELFF.

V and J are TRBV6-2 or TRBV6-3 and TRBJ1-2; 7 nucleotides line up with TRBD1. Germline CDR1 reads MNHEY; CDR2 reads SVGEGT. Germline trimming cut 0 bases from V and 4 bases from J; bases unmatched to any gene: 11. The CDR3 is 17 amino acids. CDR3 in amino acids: CASSYSKGGPRSYGYTF. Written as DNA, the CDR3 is TGTGCCAGCAGTTACTCGAAAGGGGGCCCCAGGTCCTATGGCTACACCTTC.